This T cell receptor beta chain was captured in a study of T cell responses to AZD1222 COVID-19 vaccine. Whole-study context: Investigators merged groups given second doses at roughly 4 or roughly 12 weeks.

Trimming took 4 bases from V and 7 from J; bases not matched to a gene: 9. Germline values: CDR1 LNHDA, CDR2 SQIVND (reference sequence). This CDR3 has 15 residues. Findings and limits, study-wide: At study baseline, merely more than 5 AZD1222 recipients were seropositive. Donor demographics were predominantly white British with a female majority; clonal diversity may be underestimated. Spike-wide coverage was observed for vaccine-associated CD4 TCRs, with dominant responses at 160-218 and 743-854.

This clone was recorded once. The target antigen is unknown. Clones were sequenced by immunoSEQ multiplex PCR, and TCRdb holds only the in-frame ones, with some missing. This table has some 130,000 clones, over 75% appearing once. This sequence was found in an adult in good health. The material sequenced was peripheral blood, taken on day 0 of AZD1222 vaccination. This rearrangement joins TRBV19 to TRBJ1-2, with 10 bases that match TRBD1. In DNA, the CDR3 is TGTGCCAGTAGTACATCACGGGACAGGGGTTCTGGCTACACCTTC. It encodes CASSTSRDRGSGYTF. Combining the CDR3 with reference TRBV19 and TRBJ1-2 gives the whole variable domain DGGITQSPKYLFRKEGQNVTLSCEQNLNHDAMYWYRQDPGQGLRLIYYSQIVNDFQKGDIAEGYSVSREKKESFPLTVTSAQKNPTAFYLCASSTSRDRGSGYTFGSGTRLTVV.